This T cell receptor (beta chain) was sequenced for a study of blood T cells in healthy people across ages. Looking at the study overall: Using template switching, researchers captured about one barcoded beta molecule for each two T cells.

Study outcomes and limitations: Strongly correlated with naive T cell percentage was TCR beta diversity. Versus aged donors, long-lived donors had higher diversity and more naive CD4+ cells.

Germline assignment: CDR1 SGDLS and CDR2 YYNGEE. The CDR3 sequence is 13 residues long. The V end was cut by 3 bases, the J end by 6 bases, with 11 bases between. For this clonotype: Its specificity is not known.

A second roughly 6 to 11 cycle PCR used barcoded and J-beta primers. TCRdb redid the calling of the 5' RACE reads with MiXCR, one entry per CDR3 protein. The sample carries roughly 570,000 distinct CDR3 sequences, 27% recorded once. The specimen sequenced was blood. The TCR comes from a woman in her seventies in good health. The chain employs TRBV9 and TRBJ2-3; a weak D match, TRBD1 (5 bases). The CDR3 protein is CASSGSGSDTQYF. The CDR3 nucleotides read TGTGCCAGCAGCGGATCAGGGTCGGATACGCAGTATTTT.